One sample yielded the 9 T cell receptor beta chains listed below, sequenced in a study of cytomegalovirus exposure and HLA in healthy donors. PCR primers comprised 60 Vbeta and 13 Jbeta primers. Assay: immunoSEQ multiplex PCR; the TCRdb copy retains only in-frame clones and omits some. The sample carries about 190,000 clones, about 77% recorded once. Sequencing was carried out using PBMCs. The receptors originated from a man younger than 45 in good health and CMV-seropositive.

CDR3 sequence reads: CASSLSSRQTAKNIQYF. The CDR3 nucleotides are TGTGCCAGCAGTTTATCATCCCGACAGACGGCCAAAAACATTCAGTACTTC. This sequence joins TRBV27 and TRBJ2-4, with TRBD1 as a possible D gene (5 bases). With 0 bases removed from V and 1 base from J, the gap between germline ends came to 13 bases. Looked up from germline, CDR1 is MNHEY and CDR2 is SMNVEV (reference sequence). This CDR3 has 17 residues.

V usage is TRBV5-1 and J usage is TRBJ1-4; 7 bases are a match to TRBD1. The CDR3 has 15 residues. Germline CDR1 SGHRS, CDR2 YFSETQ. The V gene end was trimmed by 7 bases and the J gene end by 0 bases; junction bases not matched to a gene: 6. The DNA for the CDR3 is TGCGCCAGCGGCAGGGGGGATGCAACTAATGAAAAACTGTTTTTT. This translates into CASGRGDATNEKLFF.

The CDR3, as DNA: TGTGCCAGCACCGGACGGGCAGGACTCACTGAAGCTTTCTTT. This codes for CASTGRAGLTEAFF. This sequence joins TRBV5-4 and TRBJ1-1; D gene uncertain. The CDR3 spans 14 residues. Germline CDR1 and CDR2: SGHNT and YYREEE (reference sequence). Trimming removed 6 bases from V and 4 bases from J, with 16 bases in between.

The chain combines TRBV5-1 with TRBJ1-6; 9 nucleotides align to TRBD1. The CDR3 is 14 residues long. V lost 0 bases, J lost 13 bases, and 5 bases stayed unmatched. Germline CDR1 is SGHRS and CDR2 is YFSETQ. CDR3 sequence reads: CASSLDRDRDPLHF. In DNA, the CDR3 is TGCGCCAGCAGCTTGGACCGGGACAGGGATCCCCTCCACTTT.

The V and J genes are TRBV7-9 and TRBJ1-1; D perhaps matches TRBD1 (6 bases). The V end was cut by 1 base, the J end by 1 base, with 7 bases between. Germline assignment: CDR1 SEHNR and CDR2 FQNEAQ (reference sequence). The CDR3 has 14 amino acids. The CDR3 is CASSLGTANTEAFF. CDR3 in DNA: TGTGCCAGCAGCTTAGGGACAGCGAACACTGAAGCTTTCTTT.

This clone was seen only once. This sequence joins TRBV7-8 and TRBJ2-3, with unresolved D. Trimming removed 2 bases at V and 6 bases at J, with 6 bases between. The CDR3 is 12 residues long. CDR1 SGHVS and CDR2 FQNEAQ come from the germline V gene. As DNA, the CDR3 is TGTGCCAGCAGCTTACGAGTGGATACGCAGTATTTT. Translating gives CASSLRVDTQYF.

The CDR3 DNA is TGTGCCAGCAGCTCGGGACAGGGGTCAACACCCCTCCACTTT. Translated: CASSSGQGSTPLHF. The V call is TRBV7-9, the J call TRBJ1-6; 10 bases are a match to TRBD1. Germline V gene sequence: CDR1 SEHNR, CDR2 FQNEAQ (reference sequence). The CDR3 totals 14 residues. The trim removed 4 bases at V and 11 bases at J, leaving 5 bases unmatched.

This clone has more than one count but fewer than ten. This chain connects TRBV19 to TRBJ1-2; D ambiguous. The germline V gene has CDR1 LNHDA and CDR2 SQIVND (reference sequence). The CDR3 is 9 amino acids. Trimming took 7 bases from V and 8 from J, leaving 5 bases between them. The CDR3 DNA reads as TGTGCCAGTATAGTGGGCTACACCTTC. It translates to CASIVGYTF.

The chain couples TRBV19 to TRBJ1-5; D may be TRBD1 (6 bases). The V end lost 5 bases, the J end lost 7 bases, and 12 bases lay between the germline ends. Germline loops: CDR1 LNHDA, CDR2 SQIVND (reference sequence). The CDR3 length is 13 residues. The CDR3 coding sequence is TGTGCCAGTAGTCAATCAGGGGAGCAGCCCCAGCATTTT. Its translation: CASSQSGEQPQHF.